This is a list of T cell receptor beta chains from one sample in a study of graft-versus-host responses after intestinal transplantation. Only in-frame clones appear in the TCRdb table, and some are missing; sequencing was by immunoSEQ multiplex PCR. This table has tens of thousands of clones, around 90% appearing once. Their antigens are not known. Sequenced material: unstimulated CD8+ T cells sorted from spleen or lymph node cells, taken before intestinal transplant. These receptors originate from a human donor who received an intestinal transplant. CDR3s include the opening cysteine and the closing phenylalanine or tryptophan. Some rows have no size entry. The others give once, few or many, or a class for an expanded clone.

size,length,V,CDR3
NA,20,TRBV10-3,CAIRFETVGLGEITNEKLFF
NA,14,TRBV27,CASSWTGSRHEQFF
NA,15,TRBV7-2,CASSYPTGGKEKLFF
NA,14,TRBV28,CASTITGWLDEQFF
NA,15,TRBV5-6,CASSLVGAGYNEQFF
NA,14,TRBV6-1,CASSIGQGYTEAFF
once,16,TRBV4-1,CASSQDGQGASYEQYF
NA,13,TRBV6-5,CASSYQLSGELFF
NA,14,TRBV4-1,CASSPVRGENIQYF
once,15,TRBV7-9,CASSQLRTGAYEQYF
few,14,TRBV7-6,CASSFQTGGETQYF
NA,13,TRBV5-1,CASSLRGGTEAFF
NA,16,TRBV28,CASSSRQTINTGELFF
NA,17,TRBV7-9,CASSLSSGRAYYNEQFF
NA,16,TRBV7-6,CASNLERGPESGELFF
NA,13,TRBV5-1,CASSTGQGNEQFF
few,11,TRBV25-1,CASRQGNTIYF
NA,13,TRBV2,CASSGTGDNEQFF
once,17,TRBV4-1,CASSQDSSSGVSYEQYF
NA,16,TRBV29-1,CSVRNEASGRSYEQYF
once,13,TRBV29-1,CSGDRGSYNEQFF
NA,19,TRBV28,CASSTPRASGRGGYNEQFF
NA,13,TRBV7-9,CASSLASGYGYTF
NA,16,TRBV4-3,CASSQEAGGAFWGYTF
NA,13,TRBV6-5,CASSYQGPDTQYF
NA,14,TRBV18,CASYSGGLGDTQYF
NA,15,TRBV7-3,CASSLSGGVGREQFF
NA,13,TRBV2,CASKGVVNSPLHF
NA,12,TRBV28,CASSLYPDEQFF
NA,14,TRBV4-1,CASSQETGRDEQYF
NA,15,TRBV7-6,CASSLVEARANEQFF
NA,16,TRBV7-9,CASSPRDRGVLGGYTF
NA,12,TRBV10-3,CAISETGYEQYF
NA,15,TRBV10-2,CASSDPGQGYNEQFF
NA,11,TRBV7-9,CASSRPGEQFF
once,17,TRBV6-1,CASSAQGLWSYNSPLHF
NA,10,TRBV30,CAWSGYEQYF
NA,14,TRBV6-5,CASSERRGNTEAFF
NA,13,TRBV6-1,CASRQGGNQPQHF
NA,14,TRBV7-8,CASSLTRGGDEQFF
NA,14,TRBV19,CASSIGTGLYEQYF